The T cell receptor (beta chain) under discussion was sequenced for a study of T cells in Graves' hyperthyroidism and ophthalmopathy. This CDR3 has 13 residues. Germline V gives CDR1 KGHSH, CDR2 LQKENI. The V end lost 5 bases, the J end lost 5 bases, and 12 bases lay between the germline ends. Using RNA transcripts as the source, TCR beta CDR3 regions were amplified. The HTBI primer set was used in a first-round RT-PCR of the TCR CDR3. MiXCR, applied by TCRdb to the multiplex PCR reads, yields one record per CDR3 protein. The sample shows around 350,000 distinct CDR3 sequences, 17% of them seen only once.

The origin of this receptor is a young woman with Graves' hyperthyroidism that later progressed to Graves' ophthalmopathy. The V call is TRBV18, the J call TRBJ1-1; TRBD1 might be the D (6 bases). The sample comprised blood. The CDR3 reads CASSEAGDTEAFF. Here the CDR3 DNA reads TGTGCCAGCTCAGAAGCAGGGGATACTGAAGCTTTCTTT.